Presented here are 13 T cell receptor beta chains from one specimen sequenced in a study of blood T cell repertoires in COVID-19. TCRdb keeps only in-frame clones here, not all; method: immunoSEQ multiplex PCR. The sample contains about 230,000 clones, approximately 90% of which appear only once. Source material: peripheral blood. These receptors came from a man in his fifties or sixties with COVID-19, enrolled during active disease.

This chain links TRBV5-1 with TRBJ2-5; 7 nucleotides agree with TRBD2. V gave up 4 bases and J gave up 5 bases; unmatched junction bases: 11. This CDR3 is built from 15 residues. The germline CDR1 and CDR2 sequences are SGHRS and YFSETQ. The CDR3 protein is CASSPPWEGIETQYF. In DNA form, the CDR3 reads TGCGCCAGCAGCCCCCCGTGGGAGGGTATTGAGACCCAGTACTTC.

V and J are TRBV18 and TRBJ1-2, with 8 positions matching TRBD1. The trim removed 2 bases at V and 6 bases at J, leaving 11 bases unmatched. Germline assignment: CDR1 KGHSH and CDR2 LQKENI. The CDR3 contains 16 residues. CDR3 in amino acids: CASSPFRDRLFNGYTF. CDR3 sequence (DNA): TGTGCCAGCTCACCATTTCGGGACAGGTTATTCAATGGCTACACCTTC.

This chain connects TRBV5-1 to TRBJ2-5; the match to TRBD1 covers 10 bases. CDR3 size: 18 residues. Germline trimming cut 4 bases from V and 1 base from J; bases unmatched to any gene: 13. The germline V gene has CDR1 SGHRS and CDR2 YFSETQ. The CDR3 DNA reads as TGCGCCAGCAGCCGGATATCCGGGACAGGGGATCCCCAAGAGACCCAGTACTTC. Translation: CASSRISGTGDPQETQYF.

The CDR3 protein is CASSPDTGGRGDTQYF. CDR3 DNA sequence: TGTGCCAGCAGCCCAGATACAGGGGGGCGGGGAGATACGCAGTATTTT. The rearrangement uses TRBV5-6 and TRBJ2-3; TRBD1 aligns across 8 bases. This CDR3 region has 16 residues. Trimming at V came to 4 bases and at J to 5 bases, leaving 12 bases not matched to a gene. CDR1 and CDR2 from the germline V gene are SGHDT and YYEEEE.

This sequence joins TRBV6-5 and TRBJ2-5; a possible D gene is TRBD1 (6 bases). Trimming stripped 6 bases from V and 3 bases from J, with 11 bases between. The length of the CDR3 is 13 residues. Germline V lookup: CDR1 MNHEY, CDR2 SVGAGI. CDR3 nucleotide sequence: TGTGCCAGCAGCCTTCACAGGGAAGAGACCCAGTACTTC. This encodes CASSLHREETQYF.

The chain is built from TRBV7-6 and TRBJ1-1; possible D gene TRBD1, 5 bases. CDR1 SGHVS and CDR2 FNYEAQ come from the germline V gene. This CDR3 spans 13 amino acids. V lost 4 bases and J lost 1, with 7 bases in between. Here the CDR3 DNA reads TGTGCCAGCAGCTGGGGGGGGAACACTGAAGCTTTCTTT. It translates to CASSWGGNTEAFF.

This clone showed up many times. This sequence joins TRBV18 and TRBJ2-7; D is perhaps TRBD1 (6 bases). V was clipped by 5 bases and J by 0 bases, with 14 bases between them. The CDR3 spans 15 residues. Germline-derived CDR1 and CDR2 are KGHSH and LQKENI. The CDR3 loop is CASSTTGRLSYEQYF. CDR3 nucleotide sequence: TGTGCCAGCTCAACGACAGGCCGCCTCTCCTACGAGCAGTACTTC.

The chain joins TRBV5-1 to TRBJ2-1; 9 nucleotides match TRBD1. J was trimmed by 2 bases and V by 4 bases; bases with no gene match: 7. CDR3 length equals 16 residues. Germline-derived CDR1 and CDR2 are SGHRS and YFSETQ. The DNA for the CDR3 is TGCGCCAGCAGCCTACAGGGGGCCCATACCTACAATGAGCAGTTCTTC. It yields the protein CASSLQGAHTYNEQFF.

V is TRBV19 and J is TRBJ2-2; D is ambiguous. Germline V gene sequence: CDR1 LNHDA, CDR2 SQIVND (reference sequence). Between the trimmed V and J ends, which lost 7 bases and 6 bases, there was a span of 12 bases. This CDR3 has 13 amino acids. CDR3 loop: CASTIHSPGELFF. The CDR3 DNA reads TGTGCCAGTACTATTCATAGCCCCGGGGAGCTGTTTTTT.

This chain links TRBV21-1 with TRBJ1-4. TRBV21-1 is given as a pseudogene. The CDR3 consists of 15 residues. The CDR3 nucleotides read TGTGCCAGCAGCAAAGTAGGCCGGGAGTTGGAAAAACTGTTTTTT. It yields the protein CASSKVGRELEKLFF.

This chain connects TRBV15 to TRBJ2-1; 12 bases align to TRBD2. J gave up 7 bases and V 0 bases, and 7 bases lay outside the gene matches. This CDR3 region has 17 residues. Germline CDR1 reads LNHNV; CDR2 reads YYDKDF (reference sequence). The CDR3 reads CATSRDLAGGPENEQFF. Here the CDR3 DNA reads TGTGCCACCAGCAGAGATCTAGCGGGAGGGCCAGAAAATGAGCAGTTCTTC.

The table lists this clone with a few counts. A read error may produce the germline difference seen at one junction end. The J gene is TRBJ2-1, the V gene TRBV7-7; a possible D gene is TRBD2 (5 bases). Germline-derived CDR1 and CDR2 are SSHAT and FNYEAQ (reference sequence). This CDR3 has 15 amino acids. The CDR3 DNA follows: TGTGCTAGCAGCTTGTACCCCGGGGTAAACAATGAGCAGTTCTTC. The encoded protein is CASSLYPGVNNEQFF.

There are a few counts of this clone. The chain carries TRBV19 and TRBJ2-3; 8 positions match TRBD2. The CDR3 is made up of 14 amino acids. Germline trimming cut 1 base from V and 5 bases from J; bases unmatched to any gene: 2. Per the germline V gene, CDR1 is LNHDA and CDR2 is SQIVND (reference sequence). This CDR3 is CASSIAGGQDTQYF. The CDR3 DNA reads as TGTGCCAGTAGTATAGCGGGGGGGCAAGATACGCAGTATTTT.